A selection of T cell receptor beta chains follows, all from one sample in a study of tissue T cells after allogeneic stem cell transplantation. Clones were read by immunoSEQ multiplex PCR, and TCRdb kept only the in-frame ones, dropping some. This table holds 550 to 650 clones, around 70% found once. The sequenced sample was duodenal tissue, obtained at autopsy. These receptors were taken from a female patient aged 35 to 69 with steroid-refractory graft-versus-host disease after an allogeneic stem cell transplant. Some T cells could come from the graft donor. CDR3s include the opening cysteine and the closing phenylalanine or tryptophan. Fields, in order: CDR3 protein, CDR3 DNA, V gene, clone size, D gene, J gene, CDR3 length. D genes are given only for firm matches. Size tells how often a clone was seen (once, few, many) or the class of an expanded clone, and some rows leave it out.

CASSVGLGSYNEQFF TGTGCCAGCAGCGTGGGACTAGGTTCCTACAATGAGCAGTTCTTC TRBV9 NA TRBD2 TRBJ2-1 15
CASSPSLAYEQYF TGTGCCAGCAGCCCTTCCTTAGCCTACGAGCAGTACTTC TRBV3-1/TRBV3-2 NA NA TRBJ2-7 13
CASTGANTGELFF TGTGCCAGCACCGGGGCGAACACCGGGGAGCTGTTTTTT TRBV28 NA NA TRBJ2-2 13
CASSFATDTQYF TGTGCCAGCAGCTTCGCGACAGATACGCAGTATTTT TRBV5-6 NA NA TRBJ2-3 12
CASSLGPSGRANEQFF TGTGCCAGCAGCTTAGGGCCTAGCGGGAGGGCCAATGAGCAGTTCTTC TRBV7-8 NA TRBD2 TRBJ2-1 16
CASSPQGISGNTIYF TGTGCCAGCAGCCCACAGGGAATCTCTGGAAACACCATATATTTT TRBV11-2 few NA TRBJ1-3 15
CASSQTEGDRRCHGVTGELFF TGTGCCAGCAGCCAAACCGAGGGGGACAGGAGGTGCCATGGGGTTACCGGGGAGCTGTTTTTT TRBV3-1/TRBV3-2 few TRBD1 TRBJ2-2 21
CASSLGGNSNQPQHF TGTGCCAGCAGCTTAGGAGGAAATAGCAATCAGCCCCAGCATTTT TRBV13 NA NA TRBJ1-5 15
CASSWGYEQYF TGTGCCAGCAGCTGGGGATACGAGCAGTACTTC TRBV5-8 few NA TRBJ2-7 11
CASSFGFPYEQYF TGTGCCAGCAGCTTTGGATTCCCCTACGAGCAGTACTTC TRBV5-5 few NA TRBJ2-7 13
CASSPGFGYGYTF TGTGCCAGCAGCCCCGGGTTTGGCTATGGCTACACCTTC TRBV9 few NA TRBJ1-2 13
CASSLAGSSETQYF TGTGCCAGCAGCTTGGCAGGGAGTAGCGAGACCCAGTACTTC TRBV7-9 few NA TRBJ2-5 14
CASSPLSHSGKETQYF TGTGCCAGCTCACCCTTGTCCCACTCGGGGAAAGAGACCCAGTACTTC TRBV18 NA NA TRBJ2-5 16
CAWSLTDPKNIQYF TGTGCCTGGAGTCTGACAGACCCCAAAAACATTCAGTACTTC TRBV30 NA NA TRBJ2-4 14
CASSLNWEQYF TGTGCCAGCAGCCTGAACTGGGAGCAGTACTTC TRBV6-5 NA NA TRBJ2-7 11
CASSHTDRVYEQYF TGTGCCAGCAGCCACACGGACAGGGTTTACGAGCAGTACTTC TRBV6-5 NA TRBD1 TRBJ2-7 14
CASSSQDRDQLFF TGTGCCAGCTCATCCCAGGACCGAGATCAACTGTTTTTT TRBV18 NA NA TRBJ1-4 13
CASRAGGSYEQYF TGTGCCAGCAGGGCAGGGGGCTCCTACGAGCAGTACTTC TRBV25-1 NA TRBD1 TRBJ2-7 13
CASSYSRTGGEKLFF TGTGCCAGCAGTTACTCACGGACAGGGGGGGAAAAACTGTTTTTT TRBV6-5 large TRBD1 TRBJ1-4 15
CASSLVWLAGGPMETQYF TGTGCCAGCAGCCTTGTTTGGCTAGCGGGGGGGCCGATGGAGACCCAGTACTTC TRBV7-2 NA TRBD2 TRBJ2-5 18
CASSPSMGLLLALHF TGTGCCAGCAGTCCTAGTATGGGGCTGCTTCTGGCCCTCCACTTT TRBV27 few NA TRBJ1-6 15
CASSMRPSLPYEQYF TGTGCCAGTAGTATGAGGCCTTCTCTTCCCTACGAGCAGTACTTC TRBV19 few NA TRBJ2-7 15
CASSLGSNQPQHF TGTGCCAGCAGTTTAGGTAGCAATCAGCCCCAGCATTTT TRBV27 few NA TRBJ1-5 13
CASSIRLGGNQPQHF TGTGCCAGTAGTATTCGACTAGGGGGCAATCAGCCCCAGCATTTT TRBV19 NA NA TRBJ1-5 15
CASSLASSDYNEQFF TGTGCCAGCAGCTTAGCTAGCTCCGACTACAATGAGCAGTTCTTC TRBV3-1/TRBV3-2 once NA TRBJ2-1 15
CASSLGTSGNVEQFF TGTGCCAGCAGTTTAGGGACTAGCGGGAACGTTGAGCAGTTCTTC TRBV27 NA TRBD2 TRBJ2-1 15
CASLSGVKNTGELFF TGTGCCAGCTTAAGCGGTGTGAAGAACACCGGGGAGCTGTTTTTT TRBV18 NA NA TRBJ2-2 15
CASSILGGQETQYF TGTGCCAGTAGTATCCTCGGGGGGCAAGAGACCCAGTACTTC TRBV19 NA TRBD2 TRBJ2-5 14
CASNPSPGLNYGYTF TGTGCCAGCAACCCGTCCCCGGGTCTAAACTATGGCTACACCTTC TRBV11-2 once NA TRBJ1-2 15
CASSYPGPICKKNIQYF TGTGCCAGCAGCTACCCTGGTCCCATTTGCAAAAAAAACATTCAGTACTTC TRBV3-1/TRBV3-2 NA NA TRBJ2-4 17
CASSLGGQLEQYF TGCGCCAGCAGCTTAGGGGGACAACTCGAGCAGTACTTC TRBV5-1 NA NA TRBJ2-7 13
CASSFAEPERYF TGTGCCAGCAGTTTCGCTGAGCCCGAGCGGTACTTC TRBV28 NA NA TRBJ2-7 12
CASSFTPGASETEAFF TGTGCCAGCAGTTTCACCCCCGGGGCGTCGGAAACTGAAGCTTTCTTT TRBV6-2/TRBV6-3 NA NA TRBJ1-1 16
CASSLVGTGGAGSYEQYF TGCGCCAGCAGCTTGGTGGGGACAGGGGGTGCGGGCTCCTACGAGCAGTACTTC TRBV5-1 NA TRBD1 TRBJ2-7 18
CAISGRSSYNEQFF TGTGCCATCAGTGGACGGAGCTCCTACAATGAGCAGTTCTTC TRBV10-3 NA NA TRBJ2-1 14
CASSLERAGEKLFF TGTGCCAGCAGCTTAGAAAGGGCTGGAGAAAAACTGTTTTTT TRBV7-9 NA NA TRBJ1-4 14
CASSFGLAGALIRNEQFF TGTGCCAGCAGTTTTGGGTTAGCGGGAGCCCTAATTAGGAATGAGCAGTTCTTC TRBV28 NA TRBD2 TRBJ2-1 18
CASSSRPHQPQHF TGTGCCAGTAGTAGCAGGCCGCATCAGCCCCAGCATTTT TRBV19 large NA TRBJ1-5 13
CASSLSSSSTDTQYF TGCGCCAGCAGTCTTTCTAGCTCCTCCACAGATACGCAGTATTTT TRBV10-1 NA NA TRBJ2-3 15
CASSVGVNQPQHF TGCGCCAGCAGTGTGGGGGTAAATCAGCCCCAGCATTTT TRBV4-1 NA NA TRBJ1-5 13
CASSLASSQPQHF TGTGCCAGCAGTTTAGCCAGCAGTCAGCCCCAGCATTTT TRBV27 NA NA TRBJ1-5 13
CASWYGQVRGYTF TGTGCCAGCTGGTACGGACAGGTTCGGGGCTACACCTTC TRBV12-3/TRBV12-4 NA TRBD1 TRBJ1-2 13